This TCR beta chain was sequenced during a study of blood T cell repertoires in COVID-19. Repertoires were generated with immunoSEQ multiplex PCR, while TCRdb's copy carries only in-frame clones and drops some. The sample has under 400,000 clones, roughly 90% seen once. Germline-derived CDR1 and CDR2 are SQVTM and ANQGSEA. The CDR3 has 13 amino acids. J gave up 9 bases and V 4 bases, and 6 bases lay outside the gene matches. Sequencing was done on a sample of PBMCs or T cells enriched from blood (not recorded which). V usage is TRBV29-1 and J usage is TRBJ2-1; 10 nucleotides match TRBD1. The clonotype was recovered from a woman younger than 45 who had been exposed to COVID-19. The CDR3 is CSVAGQGYGEQFF. Written as DNA, the CDR3 is TGCAGCGTTGCGGGACAGGGGTACGGTGAGCAGTTCTTC.